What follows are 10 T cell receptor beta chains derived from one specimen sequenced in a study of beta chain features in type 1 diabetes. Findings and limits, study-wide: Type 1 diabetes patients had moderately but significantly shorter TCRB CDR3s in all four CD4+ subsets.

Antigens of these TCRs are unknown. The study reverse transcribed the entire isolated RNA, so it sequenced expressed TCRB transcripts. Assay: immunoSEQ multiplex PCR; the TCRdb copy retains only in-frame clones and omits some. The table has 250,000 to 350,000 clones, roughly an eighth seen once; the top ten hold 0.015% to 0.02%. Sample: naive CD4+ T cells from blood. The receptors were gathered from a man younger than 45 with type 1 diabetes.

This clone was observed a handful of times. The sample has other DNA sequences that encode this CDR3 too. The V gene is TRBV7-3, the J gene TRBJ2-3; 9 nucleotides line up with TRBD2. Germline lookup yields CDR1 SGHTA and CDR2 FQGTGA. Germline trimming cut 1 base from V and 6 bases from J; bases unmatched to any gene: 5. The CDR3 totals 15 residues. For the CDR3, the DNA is TGTGCCAGCAGCTTAAGTCTAGCGGGAACCGATACGCAGTATTTT. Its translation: CASSLSLAGTDTQYF.

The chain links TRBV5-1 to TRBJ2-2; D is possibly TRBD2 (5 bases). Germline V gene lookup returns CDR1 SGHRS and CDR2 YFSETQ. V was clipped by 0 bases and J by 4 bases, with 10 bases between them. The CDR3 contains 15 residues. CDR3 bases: TGCGCCAGCAGCTTGGGGGGAGCCGGCACCGGGGAGCTGTTTTTT. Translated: CASSLGGAGTGELFF.

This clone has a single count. Here the CDR3 DNA reads TGTGCCAGCAGACCTGCGGGGGGACGGGGGCAGTACTTC. Translation gives CASRPAGGRGQYF. The rearrangement joins TRBV5-6 to TRBJ2-7; 8 bases are shared with TRBD2. With 5 bases clipped from V and 9 bases from J, the junction kept 10 bases outside the gene matches. CDR1 is SGHDT, CDR2 YYEEEE, per germline. The CDR3 is made up of 13 amino acids.

CDR3 in amino acids: CASSLFGDKYNEQFF. The CDR3 DNA sequence: TGTGCCAGCAGCCTCTTCGGGGATAAGTACAATGAGCAGTTCTTC. The chain recombines TRBV9 with TRBJ2-1; tentative D call: TRBD2 (5 bases). V lost 4 bases and J lost 4, with 15 bases in between. The germline CDR1 and CDR2 sequences are SGDLS and YYNGEE. The CDR3 length is 15 residues.

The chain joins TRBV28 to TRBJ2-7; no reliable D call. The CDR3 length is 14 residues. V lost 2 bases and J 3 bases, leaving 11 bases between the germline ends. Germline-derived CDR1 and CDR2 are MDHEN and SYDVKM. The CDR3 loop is CASSLIAPNYEQYF. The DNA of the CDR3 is TGTGCCAGCAGTTTAATAGCCCCGAACTACGAGCAGTACTTC.

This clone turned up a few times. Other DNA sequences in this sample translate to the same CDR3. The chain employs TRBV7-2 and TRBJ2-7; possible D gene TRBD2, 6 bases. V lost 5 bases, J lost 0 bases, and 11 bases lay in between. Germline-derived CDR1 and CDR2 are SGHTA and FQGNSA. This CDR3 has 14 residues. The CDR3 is CASSPGLASYEQYF. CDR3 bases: TGTGCCAGCAGCCCGGGACTTGCCTCCTACGAGCAGTACTTC.

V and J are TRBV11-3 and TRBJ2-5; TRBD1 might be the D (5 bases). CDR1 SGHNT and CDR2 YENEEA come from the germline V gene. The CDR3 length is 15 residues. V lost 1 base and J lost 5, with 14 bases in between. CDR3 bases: TGTGCCAGCAGCTTAGGCCAGGGTGGTAAGGAGACCCAGTACTTC. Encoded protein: CASSLGQGGKETQYF.

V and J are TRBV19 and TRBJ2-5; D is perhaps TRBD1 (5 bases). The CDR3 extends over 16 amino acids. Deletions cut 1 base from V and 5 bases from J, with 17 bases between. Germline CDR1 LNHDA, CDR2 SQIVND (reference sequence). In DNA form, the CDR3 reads TGTGCCAGTAGTATAGGCCCAGGGCTATATAGGGAGACCCAGTACTTC. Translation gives CASSIGPGLYRETQYF. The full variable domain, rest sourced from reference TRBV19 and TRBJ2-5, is DGGITQSPKYLFRKEGQNVTLSCEQNLNHDAMYWYRQDPGQGLRLIYYSQIVNDFQKGDIAEGYSVSREKKESFPLTVTSAQKNPTAFYLCASSIGPGLYRETQYFGPGTRLLVL.

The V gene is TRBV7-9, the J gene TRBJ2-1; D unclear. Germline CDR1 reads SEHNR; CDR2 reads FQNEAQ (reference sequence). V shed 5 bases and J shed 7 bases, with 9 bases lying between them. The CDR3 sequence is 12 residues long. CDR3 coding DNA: TGTGCCAGCAGCATCATACGGAATGAGCAGTTCTTC. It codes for CASSIIRNEQFF.

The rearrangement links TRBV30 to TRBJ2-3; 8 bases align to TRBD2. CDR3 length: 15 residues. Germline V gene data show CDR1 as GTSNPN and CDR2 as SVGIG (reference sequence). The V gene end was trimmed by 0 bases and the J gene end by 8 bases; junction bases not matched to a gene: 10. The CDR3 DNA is TGTGCCTGGAGTGTGGTAGCGGGAAGGGGGGGTACGCAGTATTTT. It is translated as CAWSVVAGRGGTQYF.